The TCR beta chain described here comes from a study of blood T cell repertoires in COVID-19. Looking at the study overall: Sources were T cells, B-cell-depleted T cells, or PBMCs; the material itself was cDNA or gDNA.

Authors' processing steps: Cell counts per sample came from amplifying reference gene primers. Method: immunoSEQ multiplex PCR; TCRdb's copy keeps in-frame clones and lacks some. D and trimming were read from the DNA, whereas the V and J calls and clone size are those reported in that table. The repertoire includes about 130,000 clones, 90% of them detected once, and 3.5% to 5.5% sits in the top ten. CDR3 length: 15 amino acids. Germline V gene sequence: CDR1 SGHTS, CDR2 YDEGEE. V lost 2 bases and J 6 bases, leaving 15 bases between the germline ends. Sequencing was carried out using peripheral blood. The gene calls are TRBV5-8 and TRBJ1-5; D is possibly TRBD1 (6 bases). The TCR was taken from a man aged 55 to 70 with COVID-19, enrolled during active disease. DNA of the CDR3: TGTGCCAGCAGCTTAGGGGCGGGGGGCGGTCAGCCCCAGCATTTT. It is translated as CASSLGAGGGQPQHF.